Sequencing of this TCR beta chain was carried out in a study of response to subunit inactivated influenza vaccine. Via MiXCR, TCRdb re-called the RT-PCR reads, giving one row per CDR3 protein. The sample yields roughly 650,000 distinct CDR3 sequences, less than 20% seen once. The germline V gene encodes CDR1 SEHNR and CDR2 FQNEAQ (reference sequence). V shed 0 bases and J shed 1 base, with 6 bases lying between them. The CDR3 is made up of 15 amino acids. General study results and limits: Authors suggested seasonal influenza vaccinations each recruit few new T cells.

As concerns this clonotype: Antigen unknown.

This chain uses TRBV7-9 with TRBJ2-2; no reliable D call. This TCR was sampled from a man between 45 and 60 years old who received an inactivated influenza vaccine. Source: PBMCs from blood, taken about 13 days after vaccination. CDR3 in DNA: TGTGCCAGCAGCTTAGCTTGGCAGAACACCGGGGAGCTGTTTTTT. Protein product: CASSLAWQNTGELFF.